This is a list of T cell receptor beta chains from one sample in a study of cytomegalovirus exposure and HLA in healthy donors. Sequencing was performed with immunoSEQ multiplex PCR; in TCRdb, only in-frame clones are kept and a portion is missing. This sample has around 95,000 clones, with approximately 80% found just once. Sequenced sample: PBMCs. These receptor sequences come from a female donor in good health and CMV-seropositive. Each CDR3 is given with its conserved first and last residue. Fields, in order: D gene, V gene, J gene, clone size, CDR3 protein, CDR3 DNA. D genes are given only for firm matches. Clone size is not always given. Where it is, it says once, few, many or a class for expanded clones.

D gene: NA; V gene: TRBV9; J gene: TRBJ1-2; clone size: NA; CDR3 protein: CASSQKGPQGYGYTF; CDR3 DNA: TGTGCCAGCAGCCAAAAGGGGCCTCAGGGGTATGGCTACACCTTC
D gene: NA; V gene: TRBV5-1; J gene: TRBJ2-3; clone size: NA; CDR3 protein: CASSPGGLSTDTQYF; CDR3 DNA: TGCGCCAGCAGCCCGGGCGGACTTAGCACAGATACGCAGTATTTT
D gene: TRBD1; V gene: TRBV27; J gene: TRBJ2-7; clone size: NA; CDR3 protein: CASSLSPPGTVSYEQYF; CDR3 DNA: TGTGCCAGCAGTTTATCTCCCCCCGGGACAGTCTCCTACGAGCAGTACTTC
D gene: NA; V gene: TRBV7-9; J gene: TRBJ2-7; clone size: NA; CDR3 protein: CASSWTAAEQYF; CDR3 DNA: TGTGCCAGCAGCTGGACAGCCGCCGAGCAGTACTTC
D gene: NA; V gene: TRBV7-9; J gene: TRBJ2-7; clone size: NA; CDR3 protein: CASRLGVGEQYF; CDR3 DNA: TGTGCCAGCAGGTTGGGAGTAGGGGAGCAGTACTTC
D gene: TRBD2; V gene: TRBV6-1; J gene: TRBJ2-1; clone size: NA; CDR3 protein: CASSISGGAGNEQFF; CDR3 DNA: TGTGCCAGCAGCATCAGCGGGGGGGCTGGGAATGAGCAGTTCTTC
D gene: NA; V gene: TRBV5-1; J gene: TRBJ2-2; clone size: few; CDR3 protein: CASSLGQYTGELFF; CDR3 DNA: TGCGCCAGCAGCTTGGGACAGTACACCGGGGAGCTGTTTTTT
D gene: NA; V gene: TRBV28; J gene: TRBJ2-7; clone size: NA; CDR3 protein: CASSPHPGGKHSYEQYF; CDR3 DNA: TGTGCCAGCAGTCCCCACCCGGGCGGGAAGCACTCCTACGAGCAGTACTTC
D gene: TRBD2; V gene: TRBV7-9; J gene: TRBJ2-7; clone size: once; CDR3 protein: CASSLSDLLAGEEQYF; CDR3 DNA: TGTGCCAGCAGCTTATCCGACCTCCTGGCGGGAGAAGAGCAGTACTTC
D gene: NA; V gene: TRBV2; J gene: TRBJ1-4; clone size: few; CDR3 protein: CASSVTWDNNEKLFF; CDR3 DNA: TGTGCCAGCAGTGTTACTTGGGACAATAATGAAAAACTGTTTTTT
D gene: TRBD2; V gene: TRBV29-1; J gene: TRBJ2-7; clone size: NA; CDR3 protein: CSVERGTSGIGEQYF; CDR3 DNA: TGCAGCGTTGAACGGGGGACTAGCGGGATAGGCGAGCAGTACTTC
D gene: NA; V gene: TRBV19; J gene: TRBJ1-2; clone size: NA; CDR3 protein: CASSIEGTNYGYPF; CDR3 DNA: TGTGCCAGTAGTATCGAGGGGACTAACTATGGCTACCCCTTC
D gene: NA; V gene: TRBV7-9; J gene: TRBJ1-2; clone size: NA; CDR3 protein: CASSQVPGYGYTF; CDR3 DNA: TGTGCCAGCAGCCAGGTCCCCGGCTATGGCTACACCTTC
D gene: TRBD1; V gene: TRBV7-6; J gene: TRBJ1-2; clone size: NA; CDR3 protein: CASSPRTGVFDGYTF; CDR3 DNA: TGTGCCAGCAGCCCTCGGACAGGGGTTTTCGATGGCTACACCTTC
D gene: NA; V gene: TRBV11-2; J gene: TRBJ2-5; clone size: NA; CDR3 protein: CASSLDKRREETQYF; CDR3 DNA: TGTGCCAGCAGCTTAGATAAGAGGAGGGAAGAGACCCAGTACTTC
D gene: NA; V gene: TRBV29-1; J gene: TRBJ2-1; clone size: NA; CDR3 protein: CSVEAGGEQFF; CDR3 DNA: TGCAGCGTGGAAGCCGGGGGTGAGCAGTTCTTC
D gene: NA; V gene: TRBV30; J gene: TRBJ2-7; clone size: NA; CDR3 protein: CAWSVTDYEQYF; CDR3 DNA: TGTGCCTGGAGTGTCACAGACTACGAGCAGTACTTC
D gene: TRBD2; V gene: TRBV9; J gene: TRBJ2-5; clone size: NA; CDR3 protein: CASSVEGGRGKTQYF; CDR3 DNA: TGTGCCAGCAGCGTAGAGGGCGGGAGAGGAAAGACCCAGTACTTC
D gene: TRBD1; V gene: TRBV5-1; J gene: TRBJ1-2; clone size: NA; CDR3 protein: CASSKDRDGYTF; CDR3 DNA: TGCGCCAGCAGCAAGGACAGGGACGGCTACACCTTC
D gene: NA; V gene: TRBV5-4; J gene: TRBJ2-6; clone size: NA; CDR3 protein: CASSFKSGSRSGANVLTF; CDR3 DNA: TGTGCCAGCAGCTTTAAAAGCGGATCTCGCTCTGGGGCCAACGTCCTGACTTTC
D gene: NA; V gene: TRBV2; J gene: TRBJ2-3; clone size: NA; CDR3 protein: CASSQGTDTQYF; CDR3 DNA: TGTGCCAGCAGCCAGGGCACAGATACGCAGTATTTT
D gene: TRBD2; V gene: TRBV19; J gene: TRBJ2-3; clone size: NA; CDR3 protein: CASSMLPSGRASDTQYF; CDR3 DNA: TGTGCCAGTAGTATGCTGCCTAGCGGGAGGGCATCAGATACGCAGTATTTT
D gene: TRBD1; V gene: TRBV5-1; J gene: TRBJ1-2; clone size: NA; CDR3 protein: CASSLRGTGSYGYTF; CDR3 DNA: TGCGCCAGCAGCTTGAGAGGGACAGGGAGCTATGGCTACACCTTC
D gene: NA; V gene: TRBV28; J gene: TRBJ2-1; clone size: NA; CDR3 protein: CASRSGTYNEQFF; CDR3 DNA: TGTGCCAGCAGGTCCGGGACATACAATGAGCAGTTCTTC
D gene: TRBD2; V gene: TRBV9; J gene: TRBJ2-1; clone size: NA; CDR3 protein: CASSVATGGQFF; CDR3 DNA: TGTGCCAGCAGCGTAGCTACGGGGGGGCAGTTCTTC
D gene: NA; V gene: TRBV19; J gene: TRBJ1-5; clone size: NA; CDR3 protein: CASSSGGSGQPQHF; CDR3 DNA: TGTGCCAGTAGTTCGGGGGGCTCAGGACAGCCCCAGCATTTT
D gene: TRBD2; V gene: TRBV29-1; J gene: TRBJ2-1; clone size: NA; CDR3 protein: CSVRGLAGVGEQFF; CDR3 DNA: TGCAGCGTCCGAGGGCTAGCGGGAGTTGGTGAGCAGTTCTTC
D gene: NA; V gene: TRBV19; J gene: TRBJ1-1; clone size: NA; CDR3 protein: CASSEGMNTEAFF; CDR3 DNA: TGTGCCAGTAGCGAGGGAATGAACACTGAAGCTTTCTTT
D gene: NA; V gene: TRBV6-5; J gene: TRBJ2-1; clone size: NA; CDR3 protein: CASSYSGGRYNEQFF; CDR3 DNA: TGTGCCAGCAGTTACTCAGGCGGTCGGTACAATGAGCAGTTCTTC
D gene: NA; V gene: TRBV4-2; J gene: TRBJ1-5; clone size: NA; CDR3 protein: CASSHFLQGKNQPQHF; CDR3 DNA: TGTGCCAGCAGCCACTTCTTACAGGGAAAGAATCAGCCCCAGCATTTT
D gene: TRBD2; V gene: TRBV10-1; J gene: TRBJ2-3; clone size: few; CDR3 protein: CASSASGGLSGSDHTDTQYF; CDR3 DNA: TGCGCCAGCAGTGCCAGTGGGGGGTTAAGCGGGAGCGACCACACAGATACGCAGTATTTT
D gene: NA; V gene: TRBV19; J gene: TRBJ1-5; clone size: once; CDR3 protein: CASSIGRTVKQPQHF; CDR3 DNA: TGTGCCAGTAGTATAGGTCGGACAGTTAAGCAGCCCCAGCATTTT
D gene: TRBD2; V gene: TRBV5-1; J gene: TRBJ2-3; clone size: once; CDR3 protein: CASSFGTSVPTDTQYF; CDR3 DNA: TGCGCCAGCAGCTTCGGGACTAGCGTTCCCACAGATACGCAGTATTTT
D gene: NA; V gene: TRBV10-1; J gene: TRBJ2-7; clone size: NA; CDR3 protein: CASSEFRGSGYEQYF; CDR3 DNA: TGCGCCAGCAGTGAGTTTCGAGGGTCGGGGTACGAGCAGTACTTC
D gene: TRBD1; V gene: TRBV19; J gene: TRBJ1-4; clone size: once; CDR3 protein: CASSIRDRVYEKLFF; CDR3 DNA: TGTGCCAGTAGTATCCGGGACAGGGTTTATGAAAAACTGTTTTTT
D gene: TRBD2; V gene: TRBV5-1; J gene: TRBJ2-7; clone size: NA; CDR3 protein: CSSSPLAGIAYEQYF; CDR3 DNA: TGCTCCAGCAGCCCACTAGCGGGAATCGCCTACGAGCAGTACTTC
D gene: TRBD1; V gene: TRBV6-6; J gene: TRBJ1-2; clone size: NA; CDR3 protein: CASSDGTVLFGYTF; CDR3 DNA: TGTGCCAGCAGTGATGGGACAGTTCTTTTTGGCTACACCTTC
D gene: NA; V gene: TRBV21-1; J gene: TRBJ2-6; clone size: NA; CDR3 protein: CASNHLGRSGANVLTF; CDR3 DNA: TGTGCCAGCAACCACCTGGGGCGCTCTGGGGCCAACGTCCTGACTTTC
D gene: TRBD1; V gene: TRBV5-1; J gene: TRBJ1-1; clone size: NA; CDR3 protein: CASSFGTGTEAFF; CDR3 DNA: TGCGCCAGCAGCTTTGGGACAGGCACTGAAGCTTTCTTT
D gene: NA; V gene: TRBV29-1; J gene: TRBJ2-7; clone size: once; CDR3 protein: CSVEYRTESSYEQYF; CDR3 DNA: TGCAGCGTTGAGTATCGGACAGAAAGCTCCTACGAGCAGTACTTC
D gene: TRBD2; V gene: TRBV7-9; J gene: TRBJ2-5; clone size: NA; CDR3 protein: CASSPSLVSGGLGETQYF; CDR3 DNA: TGTGCCAGCAGCCCCAGCCTCGTTAGCGGGGGTCTCGGGGAGACCCAGTACTTC
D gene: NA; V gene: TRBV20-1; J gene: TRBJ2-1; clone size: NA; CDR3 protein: CSANSQGGQFF; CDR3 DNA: TGCAGTGCTAATAGTCAGGGCGGGCAGTTCTTC
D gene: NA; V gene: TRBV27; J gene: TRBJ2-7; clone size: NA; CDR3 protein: CASTPRGSAAREQYF; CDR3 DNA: TGTGCCAGCACTCCTAGGGGATCCGCAGCTAGGGAGCAGTACTTC
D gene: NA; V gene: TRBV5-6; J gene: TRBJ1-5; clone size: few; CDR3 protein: CASSFGGLNQPQHF; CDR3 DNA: TGTGCCAGCAGCTTTGGGGGCCTAAATCAGCCCCAGCATTTT
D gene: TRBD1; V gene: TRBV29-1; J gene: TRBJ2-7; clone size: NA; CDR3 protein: CSVRTGPSSYEQYF; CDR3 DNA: TGCAGCGTTCGGACAGGGCCTAGCTCCTACGAGCAGTACTTC
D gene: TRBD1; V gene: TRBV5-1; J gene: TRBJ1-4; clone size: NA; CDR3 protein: CASSDIPGQANEKLFF; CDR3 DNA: TGCGCCAGCAGCGACATACCGGGACAGGCTAATGAAAAACTGTTTTTT
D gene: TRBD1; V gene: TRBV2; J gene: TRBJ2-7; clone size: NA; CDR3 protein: CASRSGTGYPYEQYF; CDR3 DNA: TGTGCCAGCAGATCCGGGACAGGGTACCCCTACGAGCAGTACTTC
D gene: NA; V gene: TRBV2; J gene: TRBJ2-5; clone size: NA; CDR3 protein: CATRGRVGETQYF; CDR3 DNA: TGTGCCACCAGGGGGAGGGTGGGCGAGACCCAGTACTTC
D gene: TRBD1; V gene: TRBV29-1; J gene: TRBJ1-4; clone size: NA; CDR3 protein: CSALIPTQGASTNEKLFF; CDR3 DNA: TGCAGCGCGTTGATCCCCACACAGGGGGCCTCAACTAATGAAAAACTGTTTTTT
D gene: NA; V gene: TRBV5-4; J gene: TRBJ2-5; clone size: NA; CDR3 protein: CASSALGPRETQYF; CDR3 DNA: TGTGCCAGCAGCGCCCTCGGTCCGCGGGAGACCCAGTACTTC
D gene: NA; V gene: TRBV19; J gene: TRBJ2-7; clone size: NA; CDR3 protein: CASSSRAYEQYF; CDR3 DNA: TGTGCCAGTAGTTCTCGGGCCTACGAGCAGTACTTC
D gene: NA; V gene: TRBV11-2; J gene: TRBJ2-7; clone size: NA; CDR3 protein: CASIRGGAGTYEQYF; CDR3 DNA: TGTGCCAGCATCAGAGGGGGGGCAGGGACGTACGAGCAGTACTTC